The subject of this entry is one T cell receptor beta chain. The antigen remains undetermined. The CDR3 length is 16 residues. Germline V gives CDR1 MDHEN, CDR2 SYDVKM. V trimming: 0 bases; J trimming: 7 bases; junction bases outside the gene matches: 10. The data originate from a study of T cell responses to AZD1222 COVID-19 vaccine. Study outcomes and limitations: Unmutated regions of variants are reportedly targeted by nearly half of spike-specific TCRs. After the peak T cell response, and only then, were repertoires sampled.

Here immunoSEQ multiplex PCR was the method, and the copy in TCRdb shows in-frame clones only, minus some. Among 90,000 to 100,000 clones listed, approximately 88% were seen once. J is TRBJ1-2 and V is TRBV28; 8 bases map to TRBD1. The sample here was peripheral blood, taken on day 0 of AZD1222 vaccination. The origin of this receptor is an adult in good health. The CDR3 region has the DNA TGTGCCAGCAGTTTATGGGCACGGACAGGGAGAGGTGGCTACACCTTC. Residues: CASSLWARTGRGGYTF.